Each of the 26 T cell receptor beta chains below was sequenced from the same sample in a study of blood T cell repertoires in COVID-19 (dated by TCRdb to the early 2020s). Receptors were amplified or captured by the immunoSEQ multiplex PCR assay. TCRdb took this table from immuneACCESS and kept in-frame rearrangements with V and J called. Such tables lack part of the clones; where checked against another copy, unresolved V genes explain under half of the gap, and the rest is unexplained. Present in this sample are about 82,000 clones, roughly 78% of which were seen just once. 36% of the sample is taken by the ten largest. The sequenced sample was peripheral blood. These receptors were obtained from a man in his sixties with COVID-19, enrolled during active disease.

The gene calls are TRBV30 and TRBJ1-1; a possible D gene is TRBD1 (5 bases). The CDR3 has 15 amino acids. The V and J ends lost 3 bases and 1 base respectively, with 15 bases between them. From germline, CDR1 is GTSNPN and CDR2 SVGIG (reference sequence). In DNA form, the CDR3 reads TGTGCCTGGAGCACCGGGGGACCTCGGAACACTGAAGCTTTCTTT. Amino acid sequence: CAWSTGGPRNTEAFF.

The chain employs TRBV5-1 and TRBJ2-7, with D possibly TRBD1 on 6 matching bases. The length of the CDR3 is 13 residues. Trimming left V 6 bases short and J 3 bases short, with 13 bases between. Germline CDR1 and CDR2: SGHRS and YFSETQ. CDR3 amino acids: CASKGTLYYEQYF. The CDR3 nucleotides are TGCGCCAGCAAAGGGACACTATACTACGAGCAGTACTTC.

The chain joins TRBV4-1 to TRBJ2-1, with 12 bases that match TRBD1. This CDR3 spans 14 amino acids. Germline V gene lookup returns CDR1 MGHRA and CDR2 YSYEKL. V was pared by 6 bases and J by 8 bases, with 5 bases of the junction left unmatched. The CDR3 is CASRGQGAGHEQFF. The CDR3 bases are TGCGCCAGCAGGGGACAGGGGGCAGGACATGAGCAGTTCTTC.

This clone was detected only once. CDR3 sequence reads: CASSFTQGEAFF. CDR3 in DNA: TGTGCCAGCAGCTTCACACAGGGGGAAGCTTTCTTT. The chain has TRBV11-1 and TRBJ1-1; the match to TRBD1 covers 7 bases. The CDR3 consists of 12 residues. The junction had 3 bases not matched to a gene; V was cut back by 3 bases and J by 8 bases. The germline V gene has CDR1 SGHAT and CDR2 FQDESV (reference sequence).

This rearrangement joins TRBV13 to TRBJ2-7; no clear D gene. Germline assignment: CDR1 PRHDT and CDR2 FYEKMQ (reference sequence). The CDR3 is 13 residues long. V lost 3 bases and J 4 bases, leaving 10 bases between the germline ends. The CDR3 loop reads CASSLKNGYEQYF. As DNA, the CDR3 is TGTGCCAGCAGCTTGAAGAACGGTTACGAGCAGTACTTC.

This clone was recorded only once. The rearrangement joins TRBV20-1 to TRBJ1-4; D may be TRBD1 (6 bases). CDR1 and CDR2 (germline): DFQATT, SNEGSKA (reference sequence). There are 11 residues in the CDR3. The CDR3 DNA reads as TGCGGGGGGGCCTCTAATGAAAAACTGTTTTTT. Translated: CGGASNEKLFF.

The chain couples TRBV7-3 to TRBJ2-5; TRBD1 matches 10 bases. Germline CDR1 and CDR2: SGHTA and FQGTGA. With V trimmed by 4 bases and J by 2 bases, 1 base remained unmatched. This CDR3 comprises 14 residues. The CDR3 loop reads CASSWTGGQETQYF. CDR3 nucleotide sequence: TGTGCCAGCAGCTGGACAGGGGGTCAAGAGACCCAGTACTTC.

This sequence joins TRBV4-3 and TRBJ2-7; 7 bases align to TRBD2. CDR3 length: 16 amino acids. Trimming at V came to 11 bases and at J to 3 bases, leaving 19 bases not matched to a gene. CDR1 and CDR2 from the germline V gene are LGHNA and YSLEER. The CDR3 here is CALKREGNLSVYEQYF. The CDR3 DNA is TGCGCCCTAAAGAGGGAGGGAAACTTGTCCGTCTACGAGCAGTACTTC.

The chain employs TRBV10-3 and TRBJ1-1; TRBD1 aligns across 7 bases. The CDR3 length is 13 residues. V shed 10 bases, J shed 1 base, and the junction held 6 bases outside the gene matches. Germline V gene lookup returns CDR1 ENHRY and CDR2 SYGVKD. The DNA of the CDR3 is TGTGCCACCCGTGGGGACAGGAACACTGAAGCTTTCTTT. It translates to CATRGDRNTEAFF.

The CDR3 reads CASSYQQGPHYEQYF. As DNA, the CDR3 is TGTGCCAGCAGCTATCAACAGGGTCCCCACTACGAGCAGTACTTC. This chain joins TRBV11-3 and TRBJ2-7; tentative D call: TRBD1 (6 bases). CDR1 SGHNT and CDR2 YENEEA come from the germline V gene. V lost 4 bases, J lost 3 bases, and 16 bases lay in between. This CDR3 region has 15 residues. Supplemented by reference TRBV11-3 and TRBJ2-7, the full variable domain reads EAGVVQSPRYKIIEKKQPVAFWCNPISGHNTLYWYLQNLGQGPELLIRYENEEAVDDSQLPKDRFSAERLKGVDSTLKIQPAELGDSAVYLCASSYQQGPHYEQYFGPGTRLTVT.

The rearrangement uses TRBV5-1 and TRBJ2-1, with D perhaps matching TRBD1 (5 bases). This CDR3 comprises 15 residues. Germline V lookup: CDR1 SGHRS, CDR2 YFSETQ. With 0 bases removed from V and 5 bases from J, the gap between germline ends came to 12 bases. The CDR3 DNA follows: TGCGCCAGCAGCTTGGCTCTCGACAGTAACAATGAGCAGTTCTTC. Amino acid sequence: CASSLALDSNNEQFF.

The rearrangement links TRBV5-6 to TRBJ1-1; D may be TRBD1 (5 bases). CDR1 SGHDT and CDR2 YYEEEE come from the germline V gene. This CDR3 spans 13 amino acids. V shed 1 base and J shed 4 bases, with 8 bases lying between them. DNA for the CDR3: TGTGCCAGCAGCTTGTTGGGGGGCACTGAAGCTTTCTTT. This encodes CASSLLGGTEAFF.

There are many counts of this clone. The V and J genes are TRBV18 and TRBJ2-2, with 9 bases lining up with TRBD2. Germline V gene data show CDR1 as KGHSH and CDR2 as LQKENI. After removal of 3 bases from V and 6 bases from J, the junction contained 5 bases not matched to a gene. This CDR3 is 15 amino acids long. The CDR3 DNA follows: TGTGCCAGCTCACCCCAGCGGGGGGTTCCCGGGGAGCTGTTTTTT. It specifies CASSPQRGVPGELFF. Together with reference TRBV18 and TRBJ2-2, the CDR3 gives the full variable domain: NAGVMQNPRHLVRRRGQEARLRCSPMKGHSHVYWYRQLPEEGLKFMVYLQKENIIDESGMPKERFSAEFPKEGPSILRIQQVVRGDSAAYFCASSPQRGVPGELFFGEGSRLTVL.

This chain uses TRBV5-4 with TRBJ2-7, with 8 bases that match TRBD1. V lost 3 bases and J lost 7; bases outside the gene matches: 6. CDR3 length: 13 amino acids. Germline values: CDR1 SGHNT, CDR2 YYREEE (reference sequence). The CDR3 DNA sequence: TGTGCCAGCAGCTCCCGACAGGGGCCAGAGCAGTACTTC. It specifies CASSSRQGPEQYF.

This chain uses TRBV7-9 with TRBJ1-1, with 8 bases identical to TRBD1. The ends lost 5 bases at V and 5 bases at J; junction bases unmatched: 10. The CDR3 has 15 residues. The germline V gene has CDR1 SEHNR and CDR2 FQNEAQ (reference sequence). CDR3 loop: CASSPGQGGRTEAFF. CDR3 nucleotides: TGTGCCAGCAGCCCCGGACAGGGAGGAAGGACTGAAGCTTTCTTT.

Written as DNA, the CDR3 is TGTGCCAGCAAGTGGGACTCGAACACTGAAGCTTTCTTT. Protein sequence: CASKWDSNTEAFF. This chain uses TRBV6-5 with TRBJ1-1; D may be TRBD1 (5 bases). CDR3 length equals 13 residues. Germline V lookup: CDR1 MNHEY, CDR2 SVGAGI. V lost 7 bases and J lost 1, with 10 bases in between.

The chain joins TRBV4-2 to TRBJ2-1; 8 bases fit TRBD2. V gave up 4 bases and J gave up 5 bases; unmatched junction bases: 16. Germline loops: CDR1 LGHNA, CDR2 YNFKEQ. The CDR3 runs to 18 residues. The CDR3 here is CASSLTATSSGLNNEQFF. The CDR3 region has the DNA TGTGCCAGCAGCCTCACGGCGACCTCTAGCGGGCTTAACAATGAGCAGTTCTTC.

This clone occurred a few times. This specimen includes other DNA sequences encoding the same CDR3. V gene TRBV5-5 combines with J gene TRBJ2-3; TRBD2 matches at 9 bases. The CDR3 has 16 residues. Germline assignment: CDR1 SGHKS and CDR2 YYEKEE (reference sequence). Trimming cost V 7 bases and J 14 bases; bases outside gene matches: 23. CDR3 DNA sequence: TGTGCCAGCTGCTGGGGAGGGGGCGGGAGGGCCCTCCCTGGGTATTTT. Translated, it gives CASCWGGGGRALPGYF. Variable domain in full (rest from reference TRBV5-5 and TRBJ2-3): DAGVTQSPTHLIKTRGQQVTLRCSPISGHKSVSWYQQVLGQGPQFIFQYYEKEERGRGNFPDRFSARQFPNYSSELNVNALLLGDSALYLCASCWGGGGRALPGYFGPGTRLTVL.

The rearrangement joins TRBV2 to TRBJ2-5, with a possible D match to TRBD1 (6 bases). With 5 bases removed from V and 5 bases from J, the gap between germline ends came to 15 bases. Germline V lookup: CDR1 SNHLY, CDR2 FYNNEI. The CDR3 extends over 14 amino acids. The CDR3 loop reads CASSKDQGPETQYF. Here the CDR3 DNA reads TGTGCCAGCAGTAAGGACCAGGGGCCGGAGACCCAGTACTTC.

A single count supports this clone. The chain recombines TRBV5-1 with TRBJ1-6; D might be TRBD1 (5 bases). The CDR3 sequence is 16 residues long. Germline CDR1 and CDR2: SGHRS and YFSETQ. V was shortened by 4 bases and J by 7 bases, with 18 bases between the two germline ends. The CDR3 is CASSQRDRARNSPLHF. The CDR3 region has the DNA TGCGCCAGCAGCCAGCGGGACCGAGCGAGAAATTCACCCCTCCACTTT.

In this sample, this clone turned up many times. The V call is TRBV5-4, the J call TRBJ2-5, with 9 positions matching TRBD2. V was pared by 3 bases and J by 1 base, with 7 bases of the junction left unmatched. The CDR3 extends over 16 amino acids. Looked up from germline, CDR1 is SGHNT and CDR2 is YYREEE (reference sequence). CDR3: CASSSLPSGTQETQYF. CDR3 nucleotides: TGTGCCAGCAGCTCCTTGCCTAGCGGGACCCAAGAGACCCAGTACTTC.

This chain links TRBV5-1 with TRBJ1-1; D not certain. Germline V gene data show CDR1 as SGHRS and CDR2 as YFSETQ. The CDR3 has 14 residues. Trimming stripped 4 bases from V and 3 bases from J, with 13 bases between. CDR3 DNA sequence: TGCGCCAGCAGCCCCCGCCAGAGGGACACTGAAGCTTTCTTT. Translating gives CASSPRQRDTEAFF.

The chain carries TRBV14 and TRBJ1-2; D is possibly TRBD1 (5 bases). Between the trimmed V and J ends, which lost 2 bases and 7 bases, there was a span of 14 bases. Germline lookup yields CDR1 SGHDN and CDR2 FVKESK. The CDR3 extends over 14 amino acids. CDR3 region: CASSQNPVGGGYTF. CDR3 DNA: TGTGCCAGCAGCCAAAATCCGGTCGGGGGTGGCTACACCTTC.

This clone was seen a single time. The gene calls are TRBV7-2 and TRBJ2-7; D is perhaps TRBD2 (5 bases). The CDR3 loop spans 14 amino acids. Trimming removed 8 bases at V and 0 bases at J, with 14 bases between. Germline CDR1 reads SGHTA; CDR2 reads FQGNSA. The CDR3 spells CASVTGKSSYEQYF. As DNA, the CDR3 is TGTGCCAGCGTTACGGGGAAGAGCTCCTACGAGCAGTACTTC.

The rearrangement links TRBV29-1 to TRBJ1-3; TRBD1 might be the D (5 bases). The CDR3 covers 14 residues. Looked up from germline, CDR1 is SQVTM and CDR2 is ANQGSEA. The V and J ends lost 6 bases and 12 bases respectively, with 24 bases between them. CDR3 in amino acids: CSVGSGGSSGGIYF. CDR3 nucleotide sequence: TGCAGCGTGGGGTCCGGTGGTTCCTCGGGGGGCATATATTTT.

The gene calls are TRBV5-1 and TRBJ2-7; TRBD1 might be the D (6 bases). Trimming stripped 0 bases from V and 3 bases from J, with 16 bases between. CDR1 and CDR2 from the germline V gene are SGHRS and YFSETQ. The CDR3 runs 16 residues. CDR3: CASSLELDRFSYEQYF. CDR3 bases: TGCGCCAGCAGCTTGGAGCTAGACAGGTTTAGCTACGAGCAGTACTTC.